One sample yielded the 15 T cell receptor beta chains listed below, sequenced in a study of regulatory T cells in long-lasting Graves disease. Time point of the sample: newly diagnosed GD, antithyroid drugs for less than 3 months. Making the TCR library involved RNA that had been extracted from PBMCs. Through Arm-PCR of CDR3 regions and iRepertoire HTBI primers, TCR beta libraries were built. MiXCR, run by TCRdb on the multiplex PCR reads, gives a single entry per CDR3 protein. The sample shows around 400,000 distinct CDR3 sequences, roughly 15% of them seen only once. Sequences were derived from peripheral blood mononuclear cells (PBMCs), sampled at new diagnosis, from a patient treated with antithyroid drugs. The receptors originated from a female donor with Graves disease.

This clonotype occurred many times. The chain couples TRBV11-2 to TRBJ1-1; TRBD1 is a possible D gene (6 bases). The CDR3 is 15 amino acids. Germline assignment: CDR1 SGHAT and CDR2 FQNNGV. V lost 3 bases to trimming and J lost 5 bases, with 16 bases between them. The CDR3 reads CASSLRRGQGTEAFF. DNA of the CDR3: TGTGCCAGCAGCTTGAGGCGGGGGCAAGGTACTGAAGCTTTCTTT.

This clonotype was found a few times. With a far larger clone one base away, a read error is the likely cause. No conserved phenylalanine or tryptophan is present at the end of the CDR3, so a read error is the likely explanation. This sequence joins TRBV11-3 and TRBJ1-2; D not certain. The V and J ends lost 5 bases and 4 bases respectively, with 8 bases between them. Germline V CDR1 and CDR2: SGHNT, YENEEA. This CDR3 has 12 residues. The CDR3 DNA reads TGTGCCAGCAGCCAGGACGGCTATGGCTACACCTCC. This encodes CASSQDGYGYTS.

This clonotype was counted many times. This chain uses TRBV12-3 or TRBV12-4 with TRBJ2-3, with D unresolved. The CDR3 is 14 residues long. Trimming removed 1 base at V and 8 bases at J, with 13 bases between. CDR3 in DNA: TGTGCCAGCAGTTTAGGCACGACAACCACTACGCAGTATTTT. As protein: CASSLGTTTTTQYF.

This chain joins TRBV14 and TRBJ2-7, with a tentative D call TRBD1 (6 bases). CDR1 and CDR2 (germline): SGHDN, FVKESK. This CDR3 contains 14 residues. Trimming pared 4 bases from V and 5 bases from J, leaving 15 bases between. The CDR3 sequence: CASSLKTGSHEQYF. In DNA, the CDR3 is TGTGCCAGCAGCCTCAAAACAGGGTCCCACGAGCAGTACTTC.

The CDR3 spells CASSPEIQAYNEQFF. The CDR3 DNA follows: TGTGCCAGCAGCCCCGAGATACAGGCATACAATGAGCAGTTCTTC. The V gene is TRBV7-2, the J gene TRBJ2-1, with TRBD1 as a possible D gene (5 bases). Germline V CDR1 and CDR2: SGHTA, FQGNSA. V lost 5 bases and J 4 bases, leaving 15 bases between the germline ends. The CDR3 extends over 15 amino acids.

This clonotype was detected many times. V gene TRBV27 combines with J gene TRBJ1-1; no clear D. Trimming took 2 bases from V and 1 from J, leaving 8 bases between them. Germline loops: CDR1 MNHEY, CDR2 SMNVEV (reference sequence). This CDR3 has 14 residues. The CDR3 coding sequence is TGTGCCAGCAGTTTAAGGGTTTGGAACACTGAAGCTTTCTTT. Translation gives CASSLRVWNTEAFF.

The sample holds many counts of this clonotype. The chain links TRBV12-3 or TRBV12-4 to TRBJ2-1; 10 bases map to TRBD2. Trimming took 4 bases from V and 8 from J; bases not matched to a gene: 8. This CDR3 is 15 amino acids long. In DNA form, the CDR3 reads TGTGCCAGCAGTTGGGGGGCTAGCGGGAGTTATGAGCAGTTCTTC. Amino acids: CASSWGASGSYEQFF.

This clonotype was observed a handful of times. The rearrangement joins TRBV5-6 to TRBJ2-1, with D uncertain. This CDR3 contains 14 residues. The germline gives CDR1 SGHDT, CDR2 YYEEEE. The V and J ends lost 4 bases and 6 bases respectively, with 14 bases between them. The CDR3 region has the DNA TGTGCCAGCAGCCTAGGACGGCCCCCCAATGAGCAGTTCTTC. It specifies CASSLGRPPNEQFF.

The gene calls are TRBV7-9 and TRBJ2-1, with 10 bases matching TRBD2. With 7 bases clipped from V and 4 bases from J, the junction kept 25 bases outside the gene matches. The germline V gene has CDR1 SEHNR and CDR2 FQNEAQ (reference sequence). The CDR3 is made up of 21 amino acids. The CDR3 region has the DNA TGTGCCAGCATCCCGAGTAACGCGGGCAGGGGGAAACTAGCGGGATACAATGAGCAGTTCTTC. It translates to CASIPSNAGRGKLAGYNEQFF.

J is TRBJ1-2 and V is TRBV6-5, with D unresolved. This CDR3 comprises 13 residues. CDR1 MNHEY and CDR2 SVGAGI come from the germline V gene. V gave up 2 bases and J gave up 4 bases, with 8 bases separating them. CDR3 DNA sequence: TGTGCCAGCAGTTACGGGGATCTCTATGGCTACACCTTC. Protein product: CASSYGDLYGYTF.

There are many counts of this clonotype. This sequence joins TRBV7-3 and TRBJ2-5, with D perhaps TRBD1 or TRBD2 (5 bases each). Trimming removed 2 bases from V and 5 bases from J, with 15 bases in between. Germline CDR1 is SGHTA and CDR2 is FQGTGA. The CDR3 is made up of 15 amino acids. The CDR3 DNA is TGTGCCAGCAGCTTAGAGGGGCTAGTCGGGGAGACCCAGTACTTC. It encodes CASSLEGLVGETQYF.

This clonotype was seen repeatedly, ten times or more. V and J are TRBV2 and TRBJ2-2; D not resolved. The CDR3 contains 15 residues. The germline CDR1 and CDR2 sequences are SNHLY and FYNNEI. V dropped 3 bases and J dropped 2 bases, with 10 bases sitting between them. The CDR3 nucleotides are TGTGCCAGCAGTGATGAGGCGATAAACACCGGGGAGCTGTTTTTT. Amino acids: CASSDEAINTGELFF.

This clonotype was recorded at least ten times. CDR3 sequence reads: CSARDRGAGNEQFF. The CDR3 DNA is TGCAGTGCTAGAGATCGCGGGGCCGGCAATGAGCAGTTCTTC. The chain is built from TRBV20-1 and TRBJ2-1, with TRBD2 as a possible D gene (6 bases). This CDR3 has 14 amino acids. Germline lookup yields CDR1 DFQATT and CDR2 SNEGSKA (reference sequence). Trimming removed 0 bases from V and 6 bases from J, with 12 bases in between.

This clonotype was recorded at least ten times. V and J are TRBV10-2 and TRBJ2-7; no definite D call. The CDR3 consists of 11 residues. V was clipped by 5 bases and J by 7 bases, with 9 bases between them. From germline, CDR1 is WSHSY and CDR2 SAAADI. The DNA of the CDR3 is TGCGCCAGCAGTCCGGATTCTGAGCAGTACTTC. Its translation is CASSPDSEQYF.

A few counts support this clonotype. The V gene is TRBV29-1, the J gene TRBJ2-5, with D unresolved. The CDR3 covers 14 residues. The V gene's germline CDR1 is SQVTM and CDR2 ANQGSEA. Trimming took off 2 bases at V and 4 bases at J, with 14 bases between the two ends. CDR3 sequence: CSVERENRRETQYF. CDR3 coding DNA: TGCAGCGTTGAAAGGGAAAACCGAAGAGAGACCCAGTACTTC. Looking up the rest from reference TRBV29-1 and TRBJ2-5 gives the full variable domain: SAVISQKPSRDICQRGTSLTIQCQVDSQVTMMFWYRQQPGQSLTLIATANQGSEATYESGFVIDKFPISRPNLTFSTLTVSNMSPEDSSIYLCSVERENRRETQYFGPGTRLLVL.